This T cell receptor (beta chain) comes out of a study of shared T cell receptors in the human thymus (dated by TCRdb to the early 2020s). Regarding the research as a whole: The study investigated the way shared, self-reactive T-cell receptor alpha chains are produced in the human thymus.

Receptor libraries were prepared by the immunoSEQ multiplex PCR assay. Not all clones reach the TCRdb copy of this immuneACCESS table, which keeps in-frame sequences only. Checked studies attribute under half of the gap to unresolved V genes and leave the rest unexplained. Counted in this sample were roughly 710,000 clones; approximately 85% of them appeared once. The ten largest clones take up about 0.0098% of the sample. With respect to this clone: The antigen it recognizes is unknown. Base qualities were left out, and no much larger clone turns up one base away.

A distance of 18 bases separates the germline ends of V and J, which lose 2 bases and 4 bases respectively. CDR1 GTSNPN and CDR2 SVGIG were looked up in the germline V gene (reference sequence). Counted from cysteine to phenylalanine, this CDR3 has 15 amino acids. Left in the record is the CDR3 DNA by itself, 45 bases read in frame from the first base. This same sample was also taken into another study, of human thymus T cells. The second investigation adds: In Finland, the donors were immunologically healthy infants who were having open corrective cardiac surgery for congenital heart defects. The thymus tissue came from surgical resects taken out during corrective cardiac surgery. Both the thymic and the peripheral blood repertoires appeared to show biased V and J gene segment usage. Highly overlapping thymic TCR repertoires among unrelated individuals were reported in the related research. The study characterized TCR alpha and beta repertoires from under 10 infant thymus samples and a few related peripheral blood samples. The cohort included about 6 male and two female infants, with donor ages spanning 7 to 244 days. Thymocytes were mechanically released from the tissue and were stored as pellets of roughly 9-30 million cells at -70 degrees C. A QIAsymphony instrument was used to extract genomic DNA from frozen cell pellets. The immunoSEQ multiplex PCR assay was used to amplify the TCRB and TCRAD loci from a standardized amount of quality-controlled genomic DNA. Amplicons spanned the V(D)J region at a length sufficient to cover the CDR3 and identify V and J genes. Through the commercial immunoSEQ service, the amplicons were sequenced on an Illumina platform. Corrections for primer bias and sequencing errors followed previously described methods, while TCRAD and TCRB definitions were based on the IMGT database. Repertoires were analysed with immunoSEQ Analyzer 3.0 and VDJTools, covering basic statistics, V/J segment usage, diversity estimates, rarefaction and pairwise overlap. Chao1, ChaoE, Efron-Thisted, Shannon and inverse Simpson indices were used to estimate diversity, which was also estimated on datasets down-sampled to the smallest sample. For repertoire overlap, CDR3 nucleotide sequence, V gene and J gene had to match strictly, and clustering was done by Jaccard-based multidimensional scaling. On average, approximately 800,000 unique TCRB clonotypes were obtained from thymus samples, compared with roughly 84,000 from blood samples.

The V and J genes are TRBV30 and TRBJ2-7; a tentative D match to TRBD2 spans 6 bases. The sequencing sample was made of thymocytes. This clonotype was obtained from a girl under three years old with a congenital heart defect. Donor details come from another sample of the same person, matched by shared clones. The nucleotide sequence is TGTGCCTGGAGTCTTCGACCGGGACTGCCTTACGAGCAGTACTTC. Protein translation: CAWSLRPGLPYEQYF. With the rest looked up from the reference TRBV30 and TRBJ2-7 genes rather than sequenced, the full variable domain is SQTIHQWPATLVQPVGSPLSLECTVEGTSNPNLYWYRQAAGRGLQLLFYSVGIGQISSEVPQNLSASRPQDRQFILSSKKLLLSDSGFYLCAWSLRPGLPYEQYFGPGTRLTVT.